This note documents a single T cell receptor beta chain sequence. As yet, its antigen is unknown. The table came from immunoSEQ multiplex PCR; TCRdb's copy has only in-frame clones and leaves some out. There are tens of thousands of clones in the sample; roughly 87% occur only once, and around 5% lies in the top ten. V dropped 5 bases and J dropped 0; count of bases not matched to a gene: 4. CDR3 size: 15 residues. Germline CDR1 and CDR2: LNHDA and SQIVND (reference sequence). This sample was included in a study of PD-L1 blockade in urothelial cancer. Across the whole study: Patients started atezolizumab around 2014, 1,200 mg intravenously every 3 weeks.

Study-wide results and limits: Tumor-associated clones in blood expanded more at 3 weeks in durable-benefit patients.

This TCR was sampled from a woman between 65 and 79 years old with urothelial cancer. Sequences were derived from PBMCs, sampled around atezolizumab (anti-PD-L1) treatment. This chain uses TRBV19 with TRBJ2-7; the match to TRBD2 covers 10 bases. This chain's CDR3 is CASSWSSGSSYEQYF. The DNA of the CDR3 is TGTGCCAGTAGTTGGTCTAGCGGGAGCTCCTACGAGCAGTACTTC.